Following are 8 T cell receptor beta chains from one sample sequenced in a study of shared clonotypes between healthy human individuals. TCRdb keeps only in-frame clones here, not all; method: immunoSEQ multiplex PCR. This sample carries approximately 620,000 clones, roughly 97% of them seen once, and the ten largest clones take approximately 0.057%. Sequencing input: naive CD4+ T cells sorted from blood. The sample's subset: CD45RA+ positively selected. These receptors were obtained from a woman in her twenties or thirties in good health.

This sequence joins TRBV21-1 and TRBJ1-1. TRBV21-1 is assigned pseudogene status. This CDR3 has 13 residues. CDR3 sequence: CASSNPLDTEAFF. The CDR3 DNA reads as TGTGCCAGCAGCAACCCATTAGACACTGAAGCTTTCTTT.

The J gene is TRBJ1-2, the V gene TRBV6-5; D might be TRBD1 (6 bases). From germline, CDR1 is MNHEY and CDR2 SVGAGI. V dropped 0 bases and J dropped 4 bases, with 12 bases sitting between them. CDR3 length equals 15 residues. In DNA form, the CDR3 reads TGTGCCAGCAGTTACTCGGGGCAACAGGGCTATGGCTACACCTTC. Translation gives CASSYSGQQGYGYTF.

The chain carries TRBV7-6 and TRBJ2-1; the D gene could be TRBD1 or TRBD2 (5 bases each). Germline loops: CDR1 SGHVS, CDR2 FNYEAQ. The V end was cut by 5 bases, the J end by 1 base, with 12 bases between. This CDR3 is built from 15 residues. The CDR3 nucleotides read TGTGCCAGCAGCCCCGGTGGGGGATCCTACAATGAGCAGTTCTTC. Amino acids: CASSPGGGSYNEQFF. Complete variable domain (other parts from reference TRBV7-6 and TRBJ2-1): GAGVSQSPRYKVTKRGQDVALRCDPISGHVSLYWYRQALGQGPEFLTYFNYEAQQDKSGLPNDRFSAERPEGSISTLTIQRTEQRDSAMYRCASSPGGGSYNEQFFGPGTRLTVL.

The CDR3 DNA is TGCAGCGCCCAGAGAGGCCAGGAGCTGTTTTTT. Amino acids: CSAQRGQELFF. This rearrangement joins TRBV29-1 to TRBJ2-2; D not resolved. CDR1 SQVTM and CDR2 ANQGSEA come from the germline V gene. The V and J ends lost 7 bases and 10 bases respectively, with 13 bases between them. The CDR3 extends over 11 amino acids.

This rearrangement joins TRBV7-2 to TRBJ2-5, with D possibly being TRBD1 (6 bases). Germline lookup yields CDR1 SGHTA and CDR2 FQGNSA. This CDR3 spans 16 amino acids. Trimming cost V 2 bases and J 1 base, with 14 bases left between them. The CDR3 region is CASSLNRASFQETQYF. The CDR3 bases are TGTGCCAGCAGCTTAAACAGGGCTTCCTTCCAAGAGACCCAGTACTTC.

This rearrangement joins TRBV7-2 to TRBJ2-6; tentative D call: TRBD2 (7 bases). CDR1 and CDR2 (germline): SGHTA, FQGNSA. The CDR3 contains 18 residues. Trimming removed 5 bases at V and 3 bases at J, with 20 bases between. The CDR3 region has the DNA TGTGCCAGCAGCCAAGGGGGGGCCCTCGGAGGTGGGGCCAACGTCCTGACTTTC. Residues: CASSQGGALGGGANVLTF.

The rearrangement links TRBV29-1 to TRBJ2-3, with a possible D match to TRBD2 (6 bases). Looked up from germline, CDR1 is SQVTM and CDR2 is ANQGSEA. The CDR3 covers 12 residues. The V and J ends lost 3 bases and 6 bases respectively, with 10 bases between them. In DNA form, the CDR3 reads TGCAGCGTTGATCTAGCGCGGGATACGCAGTATTTT. Protein: CSVDLARDTQYF.

The chain links TRBV23-1 to TRBJ1-1, with no clear D. TRBV23-1 is an ORF for which the function is uncertain. The CDR3 totals 14 residues. Between the trimmed V and J ends, which lost 8 bases and 1 base, there was a span of 14 bases. CDR3 region: CASLGRQENTEAFF. As DNA, the CDR3 is TGCGCCAGCCTCGGCCGGCAGGAGAACACTGAAGCTTTCTTT.